The 3 T cell receptor beta chains presented below share a single source sample, sequenced in a study of PD-1 and CTLA-4 blockade in melanoma. The method was immunoSEQ multiplex PCR; TCRdb's version includes in-frame clones alone and lacks a portion of them. In the table there are 34,000 or so clones, about 87% of which are singletons. The input for sequencing was CD8+ T cells from peripheral blood, taken from a patient given anti-PD-1 treatment. The receptors derive from a human donor with melanoma.

The gene calls are TRBV10-1 and TRBJ1-1, with a tentative D call TRBD1 (5 bases). Trimming pared 2 bases from V and 3 bases from J, leaving 16 bases between. Germline V gene sequence: CDR1 WNHNN, CDR2 SYGVQD (reference sequence). The CDR3 has 16 amino acids. The chain's CDR3 is CASSEPRLLGDTEAFF. CDR3 DNA sequence: TGCGCCAGCAGTGAGCCACGGCTATTGGGGGACACTGAAGCTTTCTTT.

The rearrangement links TRBV28 to TRBJ2-1, with D perhaps assigned TRBD1 or TRBD2 (6 bases each). CDR1 and CDR2 (germline): MDHEN, SYDVKM. There are 15 residues in the CDR3. V shed 4 bases and J shed 8 bases, with 18 bases lying between them. The CDR3 bases are TGTGCCAGCAGTTGGGGCACGGGGGCCGGAGATGAGCAGTTCTTC. This sequence encodes CASSWGTGAGDEQFF.

The J gene is TRBJ2-1, the V gene TRBV5-1; D remains unclear. V was pared by 4 bases and J by 0 bases, with 14 bases between. The V gene's germline CDR1 is SGHRS and CDR2 YFSETQ. The CDR3 spans 16 residues. CDR3 coding DNA: TGCGCCAGCAGCCTGTTGAGCGAAGTCTCCTACAATGAGCAGTTCTTC. Translation gives CASSLLSEVSYNEQFF. Based on the CDR3 plus reference TRBV5-1 and TRBJ2-1, the full variable domain is KAGVTQTPRYLIKTRGQQVTLSCSPISGHRSVSWYQQTPGQGLQFLFEYFSETQRNKGNFPGRFSGRQFSNSRSEMNVSTLELGDSALYLCASSLLSEVSYNEQFFGPGTRLTVL.